These 25 T cell receptor beta chains came from one sample sequenced in a study of CD8 T cells in ankylosing spondylitis. TCRdb used MiXCR to reprocess the 5' RACE reads, holding one entry per CDR3 protein. The sample carries 180,000 or so distinct CDR3 sequences, roughly 10% recorded once. The material sequenced was blood, either unsorted or a sorted T cell fraction (not recorded which). These TCRs come from a male donor with ankylosing spondylitis or in good health (not recorded which).

This sequence joins TRBV7-2 and TRBJ2-3, with D perhaps given as TRBD1 or TRBD2 (5 bases each). Trimming shortened V by 2 bases and J by 0 bases, and 15 bases separated the two germline ends. CDR1 is SGHTA and CDR2 is FQGNSA in the germline V gene. CDR3 length: 17 amino acids. The CDR3 is CASSLLPGTASTDTQYF. The DNA for the CDR3 is TGTGCCAGCAGCTTATTGCCCGGGACGGCTAGCACAGATACGCAGTATTTT.

This clonotype has a count of ten or more. The chain combines TRBV28 with TRBJ1-5, with a possible D match to TRBD1 (5 bases). Germline V CDR1 and CDR2: MDHEN, SYDVKM. The CDR3 runs 13 residues. Trimming removed 11 bases at V and 1 base at J, with 12 bases between. The CDR3 loop is CASLAGSNQPQHF. Written as DNA, the CDR3 is TGTGCCTCATTGGCAGGGAGCAATCAGCCCCAGCATTTT.

This clonotype was recorded at least ten times. The rearrangement joins TRBV27 to TRBJ1-4; 7 positions match TRBD1. Germline trimming cut 5 bases from V and 8 bases from J; bases unmatched to any gene: 14. CDR1 MNHEY and CDR2 SMNVEV come from the germline V gene (reference sequence). The CDR3 spans 16 residues. The CDR3 region has the DNA TGTGCCAGCAGTCCGGCCAGGACAGGTCAGCGCGAAAAACTGTTTTTT. This translates into CASSPARTGQREKLFF.

This clonotype was counted many times. V and J are TRBV2 and TRBJ1-5; 8 bases fit TRBD1. Trimming cost V 5 bases and J 4 bases; bases outside gene matches: 10. Germline-derived CDR1 and CDR2 are SNHLY and FYNNEI. This CDR3 is 16 amino acids long. The CDR3 DNA reads TGTGCCAGCAGTAAACAGGGGGGTAGAGCAAATCAGCCCCAGCATTTT. Translating it yields CASSKQGGRANQPQHF.

To note about this clonotype: Since no conserved phenylalanine or tryptophan closes the CDR3, a read error is the likely cause. The rearrangement links TRBV9 to TRBJ2-2, with D perhaps TRBD2 (6 bases). With 4 bases removed from V and 4 bases from J, the gap between germline ends came to 11 bases. This CDR3 is built from 14 residues. Germline V lookup: CDR1 SGDLS, CDR2 YYNGEE. CDR3 region: CASSPGLPTGELFL. The CDR3, as DNA: TGTGCCAGCAGCCCGGGACTCCCCACCGGGGAGCTGTTTCTT.

There are many counts of this clonotype. The V call is TRBV15, the J call TRBJ2-1; D ambiguous. V lost 1 base and J 9 bases, leaving 10 bases between the germline ends. Germline CDR1 is LNHNV and CDR2 is YYDKDF (reference sequence). The CDR3 has 13 amino acids. The CDR3 spells CATSRVRVSEQFF. The CDR3 nucleotides are TGTGCCACCAGCAGAGTTCGAGTTAGTGAGCAGTTCTTC.

This clonotype was detected many times. The rearrangement links TRBV3-1 to TRBJ2-1, with 8 bases lining up with TRBD1. Germline V gene data show CDR1 as LGHDT and CDR2 as YNNKEL (reference sequence). The CDR3 consists of 16 residues. J gave up 4 bases and V 0 bases, and 5 bases lay outside the gene matches. CDR3 protein: CASSQDHGQGYNEQFF. The DNA for the CDR3 is TGTGCCAGCAGCCAAGATCATGGACAGGGATACAATGAGCAGTTCTTC.

This clonotype was counted many times. The V gene is TRBV21-1, the J gene TRBJ2-5; the DNA was not compared with TRBD2, the D call given in the table. TRBV21-1 is shown as a pseudogene. The length of the CDR3 is 16 residues. The CDR3 DNA follows: TGTGCCAGCAGCAAACCAGCGGGGGGGCCGTGGGAGACCCAGTACTTC. This sequence encodes CASSKPAGGPWETQYF.

This clonotype was counted many times. This chain joins TRBV11-2 and TRBJ2-3; TRBD2 matches 10 bases. Germline lookup yields CDR1 SGHAT and CDR2 FQNNGV. V shed 2 bases and J 0 bases; nucleotides not matched to a gene: 14. This CDR3 contains 20 residues. The CDR3: CASSLIERLAGVSSTDTQYF. Written as DNA, the CDR3 is TGTGCCAGCAGCTTAATTGAACGGCTAGCGGGAGTCTCGAGCACAGATACGCAGTATTTT.

This sequence joins TRBV5-1 and TRBJ2-1; D is possibly TRBD1 (8 bases). The CDR3 spans 14 residues. Trimming stripped 1 base from V and 7 bases from J, with 12 bases between. CDR1 SGHRS and CDR2 YFSETQ come from the germline V gene. CDR3 in amino acids: CASSLQQGGNEQFF. The CDR3, as DNA: TGCGCCAGCAGCTTGCAACAGGGGGGGAATGAGCAGTTCTTC.

The V and J genes are TRBV6-1 and TRBJ1-1, with D perhaps matching TRBD1 (5 bases). Germline CDR1 reads MNHNS; CDR2 reads SASEGT. The CDR3 consists of 15 residues. Trimming removed 5 bases at V and 3 bases at J, with 16 bases between. The CDR3 reads CASSTGRGRDTEAFF. CDR3 DNA: TGTGCCAGCAGTACGGGGAGGGGTAGAGACACTGAAGCTTTCTTT.

J is TRBJ1-1 and V is TRBV7-9; D call uncertain. V gave up 1 base and J gave up 5 bases, with 11 bases separating them. This CDR3 spans 14 amino acids. Germline CDR1 is SEHNR and CDR2 is FQNEAQ (reference sequence). In DNA, the CDR3 is TGTGCCAGCAGCTTAGGAGGCCAACGGACTGAAGCTTTCTTT. Translating it yields CASSLGGQRTEAFF.

The chain joins TRBV20-1 to TRBJ2-2; D is perhaps TRBD2 (6 bases). Germline loops: CDR1 DFQATT, CDR2 SNEGSKA (reference sequence). The germline V and J ends were trimmed by 0 bases and 7 bases, with 18 bases remaining between them. The CDR3 is 16 residues long. CDR3 amino acids: CSARESGRVGGGELFF. The CDR3, as DNA: TGCAGTGCTAGAGAGTCCGGTCGGGTGGGAGGCGGGGAGCTGTTTTTT.

CDR3 amino acids: CASSVVTDLGGEQFF. For the CDR3, the DNA is TGTGCCAGCAGTGTCGTCACTGATCTGGGAGGTGAGCAGTTCTTC. The chain uses TRBV6-4 and TRBJ2-1, with a weak D call TRBD2 (6 bases). V was pared by 4 bases and J by 9 bases, with 19 bases between. The CDR3 covers 15 residues. Germline V gene lookup returns CDR1 MRHNA and CDR2 SNTAGT.

The chain uses TRBV2 and TRBJ1-1; D remains ambiguous. V gave up 6 bases and J gave up 3 bases, with 11 bases separating them. There are 13 residues in the CDR3. Germline CDR1 and CDR2: SNHLY and FYNNEI. CDR3 DNA sequence: TGTGCCAGCAGGGTTTGGGCGGACACTGAAGCTTTCTTT. It encodes CASRVWADTEAFF.

This clonotype was counted ten times or more. The gene calls are TRBV6-2 or TRBV6-3 and TRBJ2-3; D may be TRBD2 (5 bases). Germline loops: CDR1 MNHEY, CDR2 SVGEGT. The CDR3 is 15 amino acids. V dropped 0 bases and J dropped 0 bases, with 7 bases sitting between them. CDR3 nucleotides: TGTGCCAGCAGTTACTCCGCGGGCAGCACAGATACGCAGTATTTT. Its protein is CASSYSAGSTDTQYF.

The sample holds many counts of this clonotype. The rearrangement joins TRBV10-2 to TRBJ2-3; perhaps TRBD2 as D (5 bases). The CDR3 sequence is 13 residues long. The V end lost 0 bases, the J end lost 9 bases, and 10 bases lay between the germline ends. In germline, CDR1 is WSHSY, CDR2 SAAADI. CDR3 sequence (DNA): TGCGCCAGCAGTGAGTCGAGGCTAGCAACGCAGTATTTT. It codes for CASSESRLATQYF.

J is TRBJ1-5 and V is TRBV19, with 9 bases identical to TRBD1. J lost 7 bases, V lost 6 bases, and 13 bases had no gene match. Germline CDR1 and CDR2: LNHDA and SQIVND (reference sequence). CDR3 length: 16 residues. The CDR3 region is CASSSIKQGARQPQHF. CDR3 DNA sequence: TGTGCCAGTAGCTCAATAAAACAGGGGGCCCGCCAGCCCCAGCATTTT.

The chain has TRBV9 and TRBJ2-1, with 9 bases identical to TRBD2. The CDR3 covers 17 residues. The V and J ends lost 0 bases and 4 bases, in that order; junction bases with no gene match: 8. The germline V gene has CDR1 SGDLS and CDR2 YYNGEE. CDR3 sequence: CASSVDGPSGIYNEQFF. CDR3 in DNA: TGTGCCAGCAGCGTAGATGGACCTAGCGGGATATACAATGAGCAGTTCTTC.

This clonotype has a count of ten or more. The chain employs TRBV5-1 and TRBJ2-5; D call uncertain. Per the germline V gene, CDR1 is SGHRS and CDR2 is YFSETQ. With 0 bases removed from V and 2 bases from J, the gap between germline ends came to 5 bases. The CDR3 is made up of 13 amino acids. The CDR3 protein is CASSLDTQETQYF. In DNA form, the CDR3 reads TGCGCCAGCAGCTTGGACACTCAAGAGACCCAGTACTTC.

In this sample, this clonotype turned up many times. This chain connects TRBV12-3 or TRBV12-4 to TRBJ2-7, with no clear D. The CDR3 is 13 residues long. V was clipped by 1 base and J by 1 base, with 5 bases between them. As DNA, the CDR3 is TGTGCCAGCAGTTTAGAACTTTCCTACGAGCAGTACTTC. It specifies CASSLELSYEQYF.

The rearrangement uses TRBV6-2 or TRBV6-3 and TRBJ2-2; 12 bases line up with TRBD2. After removal of 6 bases from V and 4 bases from J, the junction contained 12 bases not matched to a gene. Germline CDR1 reads MNHEY; CDR2 reads SVGEGT. The CDR3 runs to 18 residues. CDR3 amino acids: CASSRGLAGSWGTGELFF. In DNA, the CDR3 is TGTGCCAGCAGCCGAGGACTAGCGGGATCATGGGGCACCGGGGAGCTGTTTTTT.

This clonotype was found many times. The rearrangement links TRBV6-6 to TRBJ2-5, with D perhaps being TRBD1 or TRBD2 (6 bases each). Germline CDR1 and CDR2: MNHNY and SVGAGI (reference sequence). The CDR3 is made up of 12 amino acids. The V and J ends lost 9 bases and 3 bases respectively, with 11 bases between them. In nucleotides, the CDR3 is TGTGCCAGTTTGGGGGGCAAAGAGACCCAGTACTTC. Its translation: CASLGGKETQYF.

This clonotype was seen only a few times. This chain joins TRBV12-3 or TRBV12-4 and TRBJ2-7; the match to TRBD1 covers 8 bases. Germline trimming cut 3 bases from V and 7 bases from J; bases unmatched to any gene: 8. This CDR3 is built from 14 residues. The CDR3 here is CASSLTGAAREQYF. The CDR3 DNA reads as TGTGCCAGCAGTTTGACAGGGGCCGCACGGGAGCAGTACTTC.

Ten or more counts support this clonotype. The V gene is TRBV11-3, the J gene TRBJ2-7, with a weak D call TRBD2 (5 bases). V was clipped by 3 bases and J by 3 bases, with 9 bases between them. CDR1 and CDR2 (germline): SGHNT, YENEEA. This CDR3 is 13 amino acids long. The CDR3 is CASSFREGYEQYF. CDR3 nucleotides: TGTGCCAGCAGCTTTCGAGAGGGCTACGAGCAGTACTTC.